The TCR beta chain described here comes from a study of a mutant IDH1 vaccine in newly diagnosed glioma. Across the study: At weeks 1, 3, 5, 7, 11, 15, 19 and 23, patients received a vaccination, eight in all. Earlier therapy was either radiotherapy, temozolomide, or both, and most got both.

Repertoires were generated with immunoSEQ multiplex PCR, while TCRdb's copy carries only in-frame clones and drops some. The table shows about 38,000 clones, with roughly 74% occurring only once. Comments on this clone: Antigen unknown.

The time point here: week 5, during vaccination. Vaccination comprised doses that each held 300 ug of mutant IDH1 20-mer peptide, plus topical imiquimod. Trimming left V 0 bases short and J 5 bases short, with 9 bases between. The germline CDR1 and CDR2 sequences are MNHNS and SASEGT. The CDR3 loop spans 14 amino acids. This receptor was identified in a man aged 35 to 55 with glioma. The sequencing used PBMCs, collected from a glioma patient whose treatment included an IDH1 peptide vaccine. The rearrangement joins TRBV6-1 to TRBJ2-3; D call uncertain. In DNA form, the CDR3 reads TGTGCCAGCAGTGAAGCGGGTACAAGAGATACGCAGTATTTT. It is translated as CASSEAGTRDTQYF.